The clone carrying this T cell receptor beta chain was observed a few times. Individuals drawn from approximately 26 US areas were about 18 to 95 years old. This record belongs to a study of blood T cell repertoires in COVID-19. Profiled with immunoSEQ multiplex PCR; TCRdb holds only in-frame clones, not every one. The profile covers some 300,000 clones, with about 90% appearing a single time and roughly 2.9% taken by the ten largest. The CDR3 runs 13 residues. Trimming cost V 5 bases and J 4 bases; bases outside gene matches: 4. Germline V lookup: CDR1 KGHSH, CDR2 LQKENI. This chain uses TRBV18 with TRBJ2-5; 7 bases are a match to TRBD2. This receptor was taken from a woman aged 45-65 years who had been exposed to COVID-19. Input material: PBMCs or T cells enriched from blood (not recorded which). The CDR3 sequence is CASSSGLGETQYF. The CDR3 coding sequence is TGTGCCAGCTCATCTGGACTAGGAGAGACCCAGTACTTC.